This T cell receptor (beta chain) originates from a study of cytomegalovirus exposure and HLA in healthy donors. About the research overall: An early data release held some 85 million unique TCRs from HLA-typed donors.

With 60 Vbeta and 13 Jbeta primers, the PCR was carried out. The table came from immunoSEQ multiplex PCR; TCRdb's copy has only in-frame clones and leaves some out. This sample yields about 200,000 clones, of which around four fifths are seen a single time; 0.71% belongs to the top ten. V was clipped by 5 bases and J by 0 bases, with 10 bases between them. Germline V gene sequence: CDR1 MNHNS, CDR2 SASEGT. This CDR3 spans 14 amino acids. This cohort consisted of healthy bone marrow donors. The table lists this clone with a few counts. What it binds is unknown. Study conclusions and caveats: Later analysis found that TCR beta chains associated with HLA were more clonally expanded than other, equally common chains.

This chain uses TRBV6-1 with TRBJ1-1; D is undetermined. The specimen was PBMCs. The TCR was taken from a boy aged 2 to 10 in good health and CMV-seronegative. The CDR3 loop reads CASSLTTMNTEAFF. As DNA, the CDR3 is TGTGCCAGCAGTCTTACAACAATGAACACTGAAGCTTTCTTT.